This T cell receptor beta chain originates from a study of T cell changes during pregnancy in multiple sclerosis. CDR3 length: 18 amino acids. Looked up from germline, CDR1 is LGHNT and CDR2 is FRNRAP. The V gene end was trimmed by 1 base and the J gene end by 4 bases; junction bases not matched to a gene: 14. Profiling relied on immunoSEQ multiplex PCR, and the TCRdb table lists in-frame clones only, not all of them. The sample has under 45,000 clones, under 95% seen once. J is TRBJ1-1 and V is TRBV12-5; 8 bases are a match to TRBD1. The sequences come from peripheral blood, collected in the second trimester of pregnancy. The sequence was obtained from a female donor in good health, enrolled as a control in a pregnancy study. As DNA, the CDR3 is TGTGCTAGTGGTTTGGAGCAGGGGGCTTACCCCATGAGCACTGAAGCTTTCTTT. Its protein product is CASGLEQGAYPMSTEAFF.